This paragraph covers one T cell receptor (beta chain) sequence. The antigen is undetermined. Primers: 60 Vbeta forward and 13 Jbeta reverse. Assay used: immunoSEQ multiplex PCR; TCRdb lists only in-frame clones, some missing. The sample table includes 200,000 to 250,000 clones. The entry originates in a study of cytomegalovirus exposure and HLA in healthy donors. Overall study results and limits: In an earlier analysis, productive rearrangement rates for most beta V segments clustered near 87% or 30%.

The sample taken for sequencing was PBMCs. This clonotype originated in a girl aged 2 to 9 in good health and CMV-seropositive.

The CDR3 loop is CASTGTGSYEQYF. DNA of the CDR3: TGTGCCAGCACCGGTACGGGCTCCTACGAGCAGTACTTC. The chain has TRBV28 and TRBJ2-7, with D uncertain. The germline V gene encodes CDR1 MDHEN and CDR2 SYDVKM. Trimming took 7 bases from V and 0 from J, leaving 10 bases between them. The CDR3 spans 13 residues.